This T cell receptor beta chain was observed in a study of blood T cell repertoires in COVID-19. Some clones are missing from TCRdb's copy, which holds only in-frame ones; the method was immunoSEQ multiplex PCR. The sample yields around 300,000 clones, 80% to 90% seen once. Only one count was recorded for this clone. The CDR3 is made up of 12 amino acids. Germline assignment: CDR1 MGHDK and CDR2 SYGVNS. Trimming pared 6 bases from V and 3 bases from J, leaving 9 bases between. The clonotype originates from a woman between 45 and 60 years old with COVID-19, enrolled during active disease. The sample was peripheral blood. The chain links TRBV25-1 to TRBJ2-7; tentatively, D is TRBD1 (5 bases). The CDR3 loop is CASRQDNYEQYF. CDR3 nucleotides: TGTGCCAGCAGACAGGACAACTACGAGCAGTACTTC.